This TCR beta chain is drawn from a study of beta chain features in type 1 diabetes. Study summary: The patient and healthy donor groups were comparable for age, gender and cell yields.

All of the isolated RNA was reverse transcribed, so expressed TCRB transcripts were sequenced. Samples of naive, central memory and regulatory T cells yielded a mean of around 3.4 million reads. Measured with immunoSEQ multiplex PCR; TCRdb has only the in-frame clones, and not every one. The data contain 680,000 or so clones, around 15% of them seen just once; the ten biggest clones take up around 0.095%. Remarks on this clone: As yet, its antigen is unknown.

Per germline, CDR1 MNHEY and CDR2 SMNVEV (reference sequence). The CDR3 contains 15 residues. The J segment lost 5 bases and the V segment lost 3 bases, leaving 10 bases of the junction unmatched. Study findings and constraints: Reduced insertions and increased deletions marked VDJ junctions in type 1 diabetes patients. PCR, the amplification step, might favor shorter templates, equally in patients and controls.

The clonotype originates from a man between 18 and 29 years old in good health. Source material: naive CD4+ T cells from blood. The chain carries TRBV27 and TRBJ2-7; 7 bases agree with TRBD2. CDR3 sequence: CASSLGGAKSDEQYF. CDR3 bases: TGTGCCAGCAGTTTGGGAGGGGCGAAATCGGACGAGCAGTACTTC.